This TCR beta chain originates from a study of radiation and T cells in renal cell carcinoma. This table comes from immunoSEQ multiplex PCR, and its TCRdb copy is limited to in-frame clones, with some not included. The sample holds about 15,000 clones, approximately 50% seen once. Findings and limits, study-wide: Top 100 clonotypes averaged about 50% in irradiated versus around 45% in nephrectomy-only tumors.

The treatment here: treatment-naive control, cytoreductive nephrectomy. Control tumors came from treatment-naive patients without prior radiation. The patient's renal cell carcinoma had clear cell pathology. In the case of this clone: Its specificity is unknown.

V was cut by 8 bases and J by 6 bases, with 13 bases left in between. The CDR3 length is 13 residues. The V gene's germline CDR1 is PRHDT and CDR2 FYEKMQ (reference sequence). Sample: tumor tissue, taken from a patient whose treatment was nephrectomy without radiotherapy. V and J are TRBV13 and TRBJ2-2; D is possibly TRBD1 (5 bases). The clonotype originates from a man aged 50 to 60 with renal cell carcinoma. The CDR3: CASLAQGSGELFF. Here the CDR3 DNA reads TGTGCCAGCTTAGCTCAGGGATCCGGGGAGCTGTTTTTT.